These 13 T cell receptor beta chains were all obtained from the same sample, sequenced in a study of early T cells in non-severe SARS-CoV-2 infection. TCRdb independently ran MiXCR on the 5' RACE reads; one entry per CDR3 protein. This table holds tens of thousands of distinct CDR3 sequences, roughly 11% found once. The sample taken for sequencing was whole blood. Receptors were obtained from an adult who was a healthcare worker with PCR-confirmed SARS-CoV-2 infection or an uninfected control (not recorded which).

This clonotype was counted ten times or more. The chain joins TRBV12-3 or TRBV12-4 to TRBJ2-7; the D gene is possibly TRBD2 (7 bases). The CDR3 totals 17 residues. Trimming left V 5 bases short and J 9 bases short, with 29 bases between. The CDR3 bases are TGTGCCAGCAGTCCCGGATCCGGAGGGGGAGGGCCTTTCACGCAGTACTTC. Translating it yields CASSPGSGGGGPFTQYF.

The chain uses TRBV6-1 and TRBJ2-7; perhaps TRBD1 as D (7 bases). The germline V gene has CDR1 MNHNS and CDR2 SASEGT. The CDR3 has 14 amino acids. The V gene lost 6 bases and the J gene lost 7 bases, with 19 bases spanning the gap. Here the CDR3 DNA reads TGTGCCAGCAGGATTACAGGGGAAGCGGGTGAGCAGTACTTC. It specifies CASRITGEAGEQYF.

Regarding this clonotype: A much more abundant neighbour one base away suggests this may be a read error. Because the CDR3 is missing its conserved closing phenylalanine or tryptophan, this is likely a read error. V is TRBV29-1 and J is TRBJ1-5; D gene ambiguous. Germline assignment: CDR1 SQVTM and CDR2 ANQGSEA. CDR3 length: 14 amino acids. V was pared by 7 bases and J by 5 bases, with 18 bases between. The CDR3 sequence: CSAKTVGFDQPQHL. DNA for the CDR3: TGCAGCGCAAAGACCGTAGGTTTCGATCAGCCCCAGCATCTT.

This clonotype came up many times. The rearrangement links TRBV2 to TRBJ2-5; D could derive from TRBD1 or TRBD2 (5 bases each). Trimming left V 1 base short and J 3 bases short, with 15 bases between. The germline V gene encodes CDR1 SNHLY and CDR2 FYNNEI. CDR3 size: 16 residues. In DNA, the CDR3 is TGTGCCAGCAGTGAAGAAGGGTCGCTGGGGGAAGAGACCCAGTACTTC. Its protein is CASSEEGSLGEETQYF.

In this sample, this clonotype turned up many times. The chain employs TRBV7-3 and TRBJ2-5; 14 bases fit TRBD2. Unmatched junction bases numbered 6, after V lost 5 bases and J lost 7 bases. CDR1 is SGHTA and CDR2 is FQGTGA in the germline V gene. This CDR3 region has 15 residues. The DNA of the CDR3 is TGTGCCAGCAGCAAGACTAGCGGGAGGGAGGCGACCCAGTACTTC. Its protein is CASSKTSGREATQYF.

This clonotype has ten or more counts. The rearrangement uses TRBV19 and TRBJ2-7, with 15 positions matching TRBD2. CDR1 LNHDA and CDR2 SQIVND come from the germline V gene (reference sequence). The V segment lost 6 bases and the J segment 3 bases; nucleotides outside the gene matches: 18. CDR3 length: 20 amino acids. CDR3 nucleotides: TGTGCCAGTAGCGCCCCAGGGGGCCCGGGACTAGCGGGAGGATTCTACGAGCAGTACTTC. This translates into CASSAPGGPGLAGGFYEQYF.

This clonotype was counted at least ten times. V is TRBV2 and J is TRBJ1-1; D is uncertain. The CDR3 is made up of 13 amino acids. The V gene lost 5 bases and the J gene lost 2 bases, with 9 bases spanning the gap. From germline, CDR1 is SNHLY and CDR2 FYNNEI. In DNA form, the CDR3 reads TGTGCCAGCAGTTCGGGTCTCAACACTGAAGCTTTCTTT. This gives the protein CASSSGLNTEAFF.

This clonotype was observed at least ten times. This chain joins TRBV10-3 and TRBJ2-3, with 7 bases lining up with TRBD1. CDR3 length equals 14 residues. V was clipped by 3 bases and J by 3 bases; unmatched bases: 3. The germline V gene has CDR1 ENHRY and CDR2 SYGVKD. The CDR3 sequence: CAISEGTATDTQYF. Here the CDR3 DNA reads TGTGCCATCAGTGAAGGGACAGCGACAGATACGCAGTATTTT.

J is TRBJ1-6 and V is TRBV6-5, with a weak D call TRBD1 (6 bases). CDR3 length: 15 amino acids. Germline V gene sequence: CDR1 MNHEY, CDR2 SVGAGI. The ends were cut back, 6 bases at V and 6 bases at J, with 15 bases in the middle. The CDR3 is CASRITGRGNSPLHF. The CDR3 DNA is TGTGCCAGCAGAATTACAGGGCGGGGTAATTCACCCCTCCACTTT.

Of note for this clonotype: Given a much more abundant clone one base away, this may be a read error. The conserved phenylalanine or tryptophan normally closing the CDR3 is absent here, so this likely arose from a read error. The DNA is left out, because the CDR3 cannot be placed on it with certainty; the CDR3 is given as TCRdb lists it. V gene TRBV7-6 combines with J gene TRBJ2-3; the D call TRBD2 from the table was never checked on the DNA. The CDR3 totals 13 residues, both ends included. The germline CDR1 and CDR2 sequences are SGHVS and FNYEAQ. The CDR3 loop reads CASSPNEGLNGNS.

This clonotype was observed at least ten times. The rearrangement links TRBV7-2 to TRBJ2-4; 9 positions agree with TRBD1. The CDR3 consists of 17 residues. V was clipped by 1 base and J by 5 bases; unmatched bases: 9. Germline lookup yields CDR1 SGHTA and CDR2 FQGNSA. CDR3: CASSLVTIWDRENIQYF. Here the CDR3 DNA reads TGTGCCAGCAGCTTAGTTACGATTTGGGACAGGGAAAACATTCAGTACTTC.

A note on this clonotype: Sequence at one end of the junction differs from germline and may be a read error. This sequence joins TRBV19 and TRBJ2-7; D not certain. The CDR3 has 13 amino acids. Germline-derived CDR1 and CDR2 are LNHDA and SQIVND (reference sequence). The CDR3 region is CTSSIRAAYEQYF. In DNA form, the CDR3 reads TGTACCAGTAGTATAAGAGCCGCCTACGAGCAGTACTTC.

This clonotype was observed a few times. The genes are TRBV12-3 or TRBV12-4 and TRBJ1-3; D not certain. This CDR3 is built from 11 residues. Trimming took 3 bases from V and 4 from J, leaving 1 base between them. CDR3 coding DNA: TGTGCCAGCAGTTTCGGAAACACCATATATTTT. This encodes CASSFGNTIYF.